What follows describes a single T cell receptor (beta chain). Using immunoSEQ multiplex PCR, the repertoire was profiled, and TCRdb retains in-frame clones only, with some absent. The sample lists approximately 660,000 clones, 85% to 90% occurring once. This sample was taken from a study of shared T cell receptors in the human thymus. Germline V gene lookup returns CDR1 SGHRS and CDR2 YFSETQ. This CDR3 has 14 amino acids. The ends were cut back, 2 bases at V and 2 bases at J, with 10 bases in the middle. This sample was shared with a second study, whose subject was human thymus T cells. That paper states: Having corrective surgery for congenital heart defects, healthy Finnish infants were the ones who donated. Thymic tissue was derived from resections collected during corrective heart surgery. Usage of V and J genes appeared biased in thymic and blood repertoires. Highly overlapping thymic repertoires among unrelated individuals were reported in related research.

The specimen sequenced was thymocytes. The TCR comes from a boy under two years old with a congenital heart defect. The rearrangement joins TRBV5-1 to TRBJ2-5, with D possibly TRBD2 on 6 matching bases. The CDR3 reads CASSFLAVQETQYF. DNA of the CDR3: TGCGCCAGCAGCTTTTTAGCGGTACAAGAGACCCAGTACTTC.